The present TCR beta chain was sequenced within a study of shared clonotypes between healthy human individuals. Regarding the study as a whole: Sharing across four donors was highest in naive CD4 (around 5%) and lowest in memory CD8 (roughly 0.4%).

Concerning this clone itself: Its target is unknown.

The V and J ends lost 5 bases and 2 bases, in that order; junction bases with no gene match: 4. The CDR3 runs to 15 residues. Germline V CDR1 and CDR2: KGHSH, LQKENI. Terminally differentiated effector memory CD45RA+ cells were excluded from the naive CD8 cells, which were CD45RO-negative and positively selected for CCR7. Sequencing was performed with immunoSEQ multiplex PCR; in TCRdb, only in-frame clones are kept and a portion is missing. The table records hundreds of thousands of clones, roughly 95% of them present only once. V usage is TRBV18 and J usage is TRBJ1-5, with 9 bases lining up with TRBD1. The sequence was obtained from a woman in her 30s in good health. The sample comprised naive CD8+ T cells sorted from blood. The CDR3 sequence: CASSTGQGGNQPQHF. Here the CDR3 DNA reads TGTGCCAGCTCAACGGGACAGGGTGGCAATCAGCCCCAGCATTTT.